This T cell receptor (beta chain) is from a study of cytomegalovirus exposure and HLA in healthy donors. The study, taken as a whole, reports: Specificity of a few CMV-associated chains for CMV antigens was verified in vitro. Indistinguishability led to the exclusion of some V segments, TRBV6-2 and TRBV6-3 included.

Germline values: CDR1 MNHEY, CDR2 SMNVEV (reference sequence). The V gene end was trimmed by 6 bases and the J gene end by 3 bases; junction bases not matched to a gene: 4. The length of the CDR3 is 13 residues. In the case of this clone: Its antigen is not identified.

The PCR used 60 Vbeta and 13 Jbeta primers. Original processing methods: A follow-up analysis tallied 65 million to 80 million unique TCR beta chains, about 10 million shared. Using immunoSEQ multiplex PCR, the repertoire was profiled, and TCRdb retains in-frame clones only, with some absent. V and J calls and clone size come straight from that table; D and trimming were deduced from the DNA. The sample records roughly 230,000 clones, nearly 95% being singletons. The sequence came from a girl aged 2-10 years in good health and CMV-seronegative. The rearrangement joins TRBV27 to TRBJ2-7; 8 bases align to TRBD1. Sequenced material: PBMCs. The DNA for the CDR3 is TGTGCCAGCAGGACAGGGGTTCTCTACGAGCAGTACTTC. Encoded protein: CASRTGVLYEQYF.